This TCR beta chain stems from a study of CD8 T cells in Susac syndrome. With random hexamers, 0.5 to 1 ug RNA was reverse transcribed. An immunoSEQ multiplex PCR amplified TCR beta CDR3 over 54 Vbeta and 13 Jbeta. In TCRdb, the immunoSEQ multiplex PCR reads were re-called with MiXCR into one record per CDR3 protein. The table records about 80,000 distinct CDR3 sequences, over 90% of them present only once. TCR beta sequences were obtained from blood CD8+ and CD4+ T cells. Healthy donors acted as controls, with matching for age and sex. Negative isolation was used for CD8+ and CD4+ T cells and FACS enrichment for TEMRA cells. There are 15 residues in the CDR3. The V segment lost 5 bases and the J segment 7 bases; nucleotides outside the gene matches: 7. CDR1 is DFQATT, CDR2 SNEGSKA, per germline (reference sequence).

Material: CD8+ T cells from PBMCs. V usage is TRBV20-1 and J usage is TRBJ2-1, with TRBD2 matching over 14 bases. This TCR was recovered from a human donor in good health. CDR3 bases: TGCAGTGCTTACCCTGGACTAGCGGGAGGTAATGAGCAGTTCTTC. It is translated as CSAYPGLAGGNEQFF.